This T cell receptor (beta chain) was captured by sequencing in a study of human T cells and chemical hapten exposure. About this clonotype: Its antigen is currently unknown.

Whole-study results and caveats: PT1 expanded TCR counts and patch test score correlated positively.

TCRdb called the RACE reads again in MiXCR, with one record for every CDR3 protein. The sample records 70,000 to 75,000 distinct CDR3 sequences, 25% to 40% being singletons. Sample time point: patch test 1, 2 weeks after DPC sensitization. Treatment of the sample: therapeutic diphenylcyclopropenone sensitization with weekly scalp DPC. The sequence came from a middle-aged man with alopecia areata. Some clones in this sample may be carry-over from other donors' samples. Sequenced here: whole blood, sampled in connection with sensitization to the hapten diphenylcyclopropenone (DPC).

As DNA, the CDR3 is TGTGCCAGCAACCCAGGGCAGGCCCCCTACGAGCAGTACTTC. Its protein product is CASNPGQAPYEQYF. V usage is TRBV28 and J usage is TRBJ2-7, with D possibly matching TRBD1 (5 bases). Germline CDR1 is MDHEN and CDR2 is SYDVKM. The ends were cut back, 7 bases at V and 2 bases at J, with 15 bases in the middle. The CDR3 spans 14 residues.